The 17 T cell receptor beta chains presented below share a single source sample, sequenced in a study of blood T cell repertoires in COVID-19. Generated by immunoSEQ multiplex PCR, the TCRdb table keeps only in-frame clones and is missing some. The table lists a few hundred thousand clones, approximately 90% of them singletons, with roughly 12% in the top ten. The sample was peripheral blood. The receptors derive from a woman in her forties or fifties with COVID-19, enrolled during active disease.

This chain joins TRBV7-9 and TRBJ2-1, with D perhaps TRBD1 (5 bases). Looked up from germline, CDR1 is SEHNR and CDR2 is FQNEAQ (reference sequence). The CDR3 totals 15 residues. With 1 base removed from V and 4 bases from J, the gap between germline ends came to 11 bases. The CDR3 DNA reads as TGTGCCAGCAGCTTAGAAAGGGGAAGGTACAATGAGCAGTTCTTC. Protein: CASSLERGRYNEQFF.

The chain recombines TRBV5-1 with TRBJ2-1; 7 positions agree with TRBD1. CDR1 is SGHRS, CDR2 YFSETQ, per germline. V dropped 4 bases and J dropped 4; count of bases not matched to a gene: 8. This CDR3 is built from 15 residues. In nucleotides, the CDR3 is TGCGCCAGCAGCAGCCCTGGGACAGCTTACAATGAGCAGTTCTTC. It translates to CASSSPGTAYNEQFF.

The chain carries TRBV19 and TRBJ2-3; 11 positions match TRBD2. The CDR3 runs 19 residues. CDR1 LNHDA and CDR2 SQIVND come from the germline V gene (reference sequence). Germline trimming cut 3 bases from V and 2 bases from J; bases unmatched to any gene: 13. The CDR3 protein is CASSIKALAGGPYTDTQYF. As DNA, the CDR3 is TGTGCCAGTAGTATTAAGGCGTTAGCGGGGGGGCCGTACACAGATACGCAGTATTTT.

A single count supports this clone. The V call is TRBV6-5, the J call TRBJ1-5; a possible D gene is TRBD1 (5 bases). Between the trimmed V and J ends, which lost 8 bases and 4 bases, there was a span of 12 bases. This CDR3 is built from 13 residues. Per the germline V gene, CDR1 is MNHEY and CDR2 is SVGAGI. CDR3 in DNA: TGTGCCAGCGATCCAGACAGAAATCAGCCCCAGCATTTT. Protein: CASDPDRNQPQHF.

V usage is TRBV6-6 and J usage is TRBJ1-2; no firm D call. CDR3 length: 12 amino acids. Germline CDR1 and CDR2: MNHNY and SVGAGI (reference sequence). Deletions cut 4 bases from V and 8 bases from J, with 11 bases between. The CDR3 sequence is CASSWERFGYTF. CDR3 nucleotides: TGTGCCAGCAGTTGGGAGAGGTTCGGCTACACCTTC.

The chain combines TRBV6-5 with TRBJ2-2; tentative D call: TRBD2 (5 bases). The CDR3 covers 14 residues. Between the trimmed V and J ends, which lost 4 bases and 5 bases, there was a span of 11 bases. CDR1 is MNHEY, CDR2 SVGAGI, per germline. The CDR3 region is CASSSGLSTGELFF. The CDR3 DNA sequence: TGTGCCAGCAGTTCCGGACTGAGTACCGGGGAGCTGTTTTTT.

The gene calls are TRBV3-1 (or the pseudogene TRBV3-2) and TRBJ2-3, with D possibly being TRBD2 (6 bases). The V gene's germline CDR1 is LGHDT and CDR2 YNNKEL (reference sequence). V lost 4 bases and J lost 3, with 20 bases in between. This CDR3 has 17 amino acids. The CDR3 DNA sequence: TGTGCCAGCAGCCCTATACGACTCGGCGGGGAAACAGATACGCAGTATTTT. It encodes CASSPIRLGGETDTQYF.

The V call is TRBV11-2, the J call TRBJ2-1, with TRBD2 matching 10 bases. Germline assignment: CDR1 SGHAT and CDR2 FQNNGV. The V gene end was trimmed by 5 bases and the J gene end by 7 bases; junction bases not matched to a gene: 8. The CDR3 is 15 amino acids. The CDR3 DNA reads TGTGCCAGCAGCGTAGCGGGGGGCATGGCGAATGAGCAGTTCTTC. Translating gives CASSVAGGMANEQFF.

The genes are TRBV20-1 and TRBJ1-2; unclear D gene. The CDR3 loop spans 11 amino acids. V was shortened by 2 bases and J by 7 bases, with 8 bases between the two germline ends. CDR1 DFQATT and CDR2 SNEGSKA come from the germline V gene (reference sequence). CDR3 bases: TGCAGTGCTAGACCCAGGCGTGGCTACACCTTC. Protein product: CSARPRRGYTF.

V gene TRBV7-9 combines with J gene TRBJ1-2; TRBD1 aligns across 8 bases. Germline V lookup: CDR1 SEHNR, CDR2 FQNEAQ (reference sequence). V was clipped by 8 bases and J by 11 bases; unmatched bases: 16. CDR3 length: 14 amino acids. CDR3 region: CASGPGTGIVGYTF. CDR3 nucleotide sequence: TGTGCCAGCGGACCCGGGACAGGAATTGTCGGATACACCTTC.

The chain recombines TRBV10-2 with TRBJ2-7; perhaps TRBD2 as D (6 bases). Per the germline V gene, CDR1 is WSHSY and CDR2 is SAAADI. The CDR3 is made up of 14 amino acids. Trimming removed 8 bases at V and 2 bases at J, with 16 bases between. CDR3 protein: CASRRDRETYEQYF. The CDR3 DNA reads as TGCGCCAGCCGGAGGGACCGCGAGACCTACGAGCAGTACTTC.

This rearrangement joins TRBV5-1 to TRBJ2-7, with 13 bases fitting TRBD2. This CDR3 comprises 16 residues. Germline V lookup: CDR1 SGHRS, CDR2 YFSETQ. With V trimmed by 5 bases and J by 2 bases, 7 bases remained unmatched. This CDR3 is CASRPGLAGAAYEQYF. The CDR3 nucleotides are TGCGCCAGCAGGCCCGGACTAGCGGGGGCCGCCTACGAGCAGTACTTC.

The chain links TRBV29-1 to TRBJ1-2; possible D gene TRBD1, 5 bases. The CDR3 spans 13 residues. The germline gives CDR1 SQVTM, CDR2 ANQGSEA. Trimming removed 3 bases from V and 7 bases from J, with 15 bases in between. In DNA, the CDR3 is TGCAGCGTTGACGGGGGACGATACGGTGGCTACACCTTC. Amino acids: CSVDGGRYGGYTF.

The chain is built from TRBV12-3 or TRBV12-4 and TRBJ2-7; weak D call: TRBD1 (6 bases). The ends were cut back, 8 bases at V and 4 bases at J, with 15 bases in the middle. CDR3 length equals 13 residues. Written as DNA, the CDR3 is TGTGCCAGCGGGGGACACGCCAATTACGAGCAGTACTTC. Translating it yields CASGGHANYEQYF.

The chain combines TRBV18 with TRBJ2-3, with TRBD2 matching over 9 bases. CDR1 and CDR2 (germline): KGHSH, LQKENI. The CDR3 covers 14 residues. V was clipped by 3 bases and J by 8 bases; unmatched bases: 6. The CDR3 sequence is CASSPSGGYGTQYF. DNA for the CDR3: TGTGCCAGCTCACCTAGCGGGGGATATGGTACGCAGTATTTT.

This chain links TRBV5-1 with TRBJ1-2, with D possibly matching TRBD1 (6 bases). Trimming took 4 bases from V and 4 from J, leaving 17 bases between them. This CDR3 comprises 15 residues. Germline lookup yields CDR1 SGHRS and CDR2 YFSETQ. In DNA, the CDR3 is TGCGCCAGCAGCACCAGCCAGGGAGGGGGCTATGGCTACACCTTC. Protein sequence: CASSTSQGGGYGYTF.

V usage is TRBV5-5 and J usage is TRBJ2-1; 9 bases map to TRBD2. V dropped 4 bases and J dropped 3; count of bases not matched to a gene: 5. CDR3 length: 15 residues. Germline V CDR1 and CDR2: SGHKS, YYEKEE (reference sequence). The CDR3, as DNA: TGTGCCAGCAGCGTTCGGCGGGGGGGCTACAATGAGCAGTTCTTC. Amino acid sequence: CASSVRRGGYNEQFF.